Listed below are T cell receptor beta chains from one sample, sequenced in a study of identical twins. MiXCR, applied by TCRdb to the 5' RACE reads, yields one record per CDR3 protein. The table includes roughly 540,000 distinct CDR3 sequences, less than 25% detected once. This sample was shared with a second study, whose subject was T cells expressing NK-cell markers.

The source material was CD4+ T cells sorted from blood. Every receptor here comes from a woman aged 18-30 years in good health. Both conserved end residues are part of each CDR3.

cdr3_aa j_call v_call
CASSFSVRVNSPLHF TRBJ1-6 TRBV12-3/TRBV12-4
CASSVSGIDTGELFF TRBJ2-2 TRBV5-1
CASSQALAGGLNEQFF TRBJ2-1 TRBV3-1
CASSRPYGLEDF TRBJ2-1 TRBV12-3/TRBV12-4
CASRGSMVGTEAFF TRBJ1-1 TRBV5-1
CASSQDWAYEQYF TRBJ2-7 TRBV3-1
CATTGPSSYNEQFF TRBJ2-1 TRBV24-1
CAIGRTSGSKGEQYF TRBJ2-7 TRBV10-3
CASRKGGHSYNSPLHF TRBJ1-6 TRBV28
CASSWDSSKNIQYF TRBJ2-4 TRBV6-5
CAISESLVAYEQYF TRBJ2-7 TRBV10-3
CASRDQGSGNTIYF TRBJ1-3 TRBV12-3/TRBV12-4
CSARDGGTGIGSRHEQFF TRBJ2-1 TRBV20-1
CASRRGLAGGVYNEQFF TRBJ2-1 TRBV12-3/TRBV12-4
CASRGFSNTEAFF TRBJ1-1 TRBV12-3/TRBV12-4
CASSFGALGPTGELFF TRBJ2-2 TRBV5-1
CASSFTHYEQYF TRBJ2-7 TRBV5-1
CSVGGGGSYEQYF TRBJ2-7 TRBV29-1
CASSSDSLAKNIQYF TRBJ2-4 TRBV27
CASSLEVLAGGTRSKFF TRBJ2-1 TRBV7-4
CASSVGTGGILYGYTF TRBJ1-2 TRBV9
CSARVTGTTMGGYTF TRBJ1-2 TRBV20-1
CASSYSGPLHF TRBJ1-6 TRBV7-2
CASAKEARTQYF TRBJ2-5 TRBV10-2
CASSPQGRGAFF TRBJ1-1 TRBV12-3/TRBV12-4
CASSHGAGDTYEQYF TRBJ2-7 TRBV6-1
CASSATTEEVTEAFF TRBJ1-1 TRBV18
CASSRQGGSDTQYF TRBJ2-3 TRBV25-1
CASKEILHEKLFF TRBJ1-4 TRBV6-1